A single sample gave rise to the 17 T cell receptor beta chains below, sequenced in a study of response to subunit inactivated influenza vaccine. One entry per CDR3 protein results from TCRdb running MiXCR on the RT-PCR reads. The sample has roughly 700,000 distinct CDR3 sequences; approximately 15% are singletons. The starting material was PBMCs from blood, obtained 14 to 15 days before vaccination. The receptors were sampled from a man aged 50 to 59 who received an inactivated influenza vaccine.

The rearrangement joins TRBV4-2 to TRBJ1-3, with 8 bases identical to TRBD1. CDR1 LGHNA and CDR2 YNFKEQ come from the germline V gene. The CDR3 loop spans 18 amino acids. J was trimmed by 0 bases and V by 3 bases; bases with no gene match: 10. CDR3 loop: CASSQETGQVRSGNTIYF. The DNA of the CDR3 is TGTGCCAGCAGCCAGGAAACGGGACAGGTCCGCTCTGGAAACACCATATATTTT.

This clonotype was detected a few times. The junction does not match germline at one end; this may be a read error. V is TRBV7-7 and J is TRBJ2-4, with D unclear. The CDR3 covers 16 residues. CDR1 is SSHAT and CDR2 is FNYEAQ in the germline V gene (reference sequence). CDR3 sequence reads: CASSPVLYWGKNIQYF. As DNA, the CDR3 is TGTGCTAGCAGCCCCGTTCTATATTGGGGCAAAAACATTCAGTACTTC. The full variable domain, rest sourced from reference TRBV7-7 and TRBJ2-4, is GAGVSQSPRYKVTKRGQDVTLRCDPISSHATLYWYQQALGQGPEFLTYFNYEAQPDKSGLPSDRFSAERPEGSISTLTIQRTEQRDSAMYRCASSPVLYWGKNIQYFGAGTRLSVL.

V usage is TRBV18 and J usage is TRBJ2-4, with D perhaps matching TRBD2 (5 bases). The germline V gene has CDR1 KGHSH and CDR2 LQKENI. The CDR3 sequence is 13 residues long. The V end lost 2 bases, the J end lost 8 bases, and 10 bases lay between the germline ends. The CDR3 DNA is TGTGCCAGCTCACCAGGGGAGAGTTACATTCAGTACTTC. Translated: CASSPGESYIQYF.

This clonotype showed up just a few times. The CDR3 reads CASSPHPSSGRAHEQYF. The CDR3, as DNA: TGTGCCAGCAGCCCTCACCCCTCTAGCGGGAGGGCCCACGAGCAGTACTTC. J is TRBJ2-7 and V is TRBV28; the match to TRBD2 covers 12 bases. The CDR3 extends over 17 amino acids. Germline loops: CDR1 MDHEN, CDR2 SYDVKM. Losses at the gene ends were 6 bases for V and 5 bases for J; bases not matched to a gene: 14.

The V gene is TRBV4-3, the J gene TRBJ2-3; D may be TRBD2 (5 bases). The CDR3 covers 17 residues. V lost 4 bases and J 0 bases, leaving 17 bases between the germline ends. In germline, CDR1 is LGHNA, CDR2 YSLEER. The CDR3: CASSLEGRVESTDTQYF. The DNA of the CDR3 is TGCGCCAGCAGCCTAGAGGGAAGGGTGGAAAGCACAGATACGCAGTATTTT.

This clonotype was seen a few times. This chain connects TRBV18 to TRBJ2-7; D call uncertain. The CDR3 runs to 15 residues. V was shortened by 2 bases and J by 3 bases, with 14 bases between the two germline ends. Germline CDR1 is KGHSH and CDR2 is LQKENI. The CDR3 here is CASSPISGEGYEQYF. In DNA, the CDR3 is TGTGCCAGCTCACCAATTTCCGGAGAAGGCTACGAGCAGTACTTC.

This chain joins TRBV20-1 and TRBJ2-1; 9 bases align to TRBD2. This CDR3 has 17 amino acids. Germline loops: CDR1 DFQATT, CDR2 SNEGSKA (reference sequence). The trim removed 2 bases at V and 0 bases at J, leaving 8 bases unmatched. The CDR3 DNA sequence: TGCAGTGCTAGACTTAGCGGGGGCCATAGCTCCTACAATGAGCAGTTCTTC. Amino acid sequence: CSARLSGGHSSYNEQFF.

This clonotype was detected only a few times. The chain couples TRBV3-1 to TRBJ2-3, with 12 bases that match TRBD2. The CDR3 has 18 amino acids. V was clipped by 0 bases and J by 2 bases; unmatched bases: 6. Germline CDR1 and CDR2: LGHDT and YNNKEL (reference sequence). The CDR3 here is CASSQDLRLAGDTDTQYF. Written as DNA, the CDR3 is TGTGCCAGCAGCCAAGATCTGCGACTAGCGGGGGACACAGATACGCAGTATTTT.

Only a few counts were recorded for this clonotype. The CDR3 coding sequence is TGTGCCAGCAGCTTATTACCGGTCAGCGGGATCTACAATGAGCAGTTCTTC. Translating gives CASSLLPVSGIYNEQFF. The rearrangement joins TRBV7-9 to TRBJ2-1, with 7 positions matching TRBD2. J gave up 3 bases and V 2 bases, and 10 bases lay outside the gene matches. The V gene's germline CDR1 is SEHNR and CDR2 FQNEAQ (reference sequence). CDR3 length equals 17 residues.

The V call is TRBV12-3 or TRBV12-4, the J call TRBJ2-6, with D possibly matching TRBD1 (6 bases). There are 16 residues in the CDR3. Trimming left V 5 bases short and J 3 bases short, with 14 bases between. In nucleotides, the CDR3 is TGTGCCAGCAGTCCCCGACAGGTTCGTGGGGCCAACGTCCTGACTTTC. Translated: CASSPRQVRGANVLTF.

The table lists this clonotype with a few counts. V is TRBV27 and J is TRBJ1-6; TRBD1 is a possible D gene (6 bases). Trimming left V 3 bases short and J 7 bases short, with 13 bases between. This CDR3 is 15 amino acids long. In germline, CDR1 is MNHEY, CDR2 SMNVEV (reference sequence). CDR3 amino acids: CASSLVRQGNSPLHF. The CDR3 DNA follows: TGTGCCAGCAGTTTGGTCCGGCAGGGGAATTCACCCCTCCACTTT.

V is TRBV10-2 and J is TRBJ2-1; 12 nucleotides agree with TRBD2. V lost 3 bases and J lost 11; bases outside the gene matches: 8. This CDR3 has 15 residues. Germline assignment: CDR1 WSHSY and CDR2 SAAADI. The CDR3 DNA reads TGCGCCAGCAGTGAAGTCTCTAGCGGGAGGGCAAAGCAGTTCTTC. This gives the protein CASSEVSSGRAKQFF.

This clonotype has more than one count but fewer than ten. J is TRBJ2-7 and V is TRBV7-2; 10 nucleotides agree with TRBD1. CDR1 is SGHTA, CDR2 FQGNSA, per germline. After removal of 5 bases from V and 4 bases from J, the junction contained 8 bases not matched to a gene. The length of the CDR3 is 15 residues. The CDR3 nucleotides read TGTGCCAGCAGCCGAGGGGGGGACAGGGGTTACGAGCAGTACTTC. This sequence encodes CASSRGGDRGYEQYF.

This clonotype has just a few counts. CDR3 DNA: TGTGCCAGCAGCCCGTCGCGGGGGGGTTCGGAGACCCAGTACTTC. It encodes CASSPSRGGSETQYF. The J gene is TRBJ2-5, the V gene TRBV7-2, with TRBD2 matching 9 bases. Looked up from germline, CDR1 is SGHTA and CDR2 is FQGNSA. The CDR3 contains 15 residues. V lost 5 bases, J lost 5 bases, and 9 bases stayed unmatched.

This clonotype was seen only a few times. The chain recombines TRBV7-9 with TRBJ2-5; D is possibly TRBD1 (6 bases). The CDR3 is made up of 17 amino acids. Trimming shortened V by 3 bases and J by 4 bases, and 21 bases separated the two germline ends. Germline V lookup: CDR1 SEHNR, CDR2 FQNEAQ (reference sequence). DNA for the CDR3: TGTGCCAGCAGCTTTTACCCCTATGGACAGCCCACAGAGACCCAGTACTTC. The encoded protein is CASSFYPYGQPTETQYF.

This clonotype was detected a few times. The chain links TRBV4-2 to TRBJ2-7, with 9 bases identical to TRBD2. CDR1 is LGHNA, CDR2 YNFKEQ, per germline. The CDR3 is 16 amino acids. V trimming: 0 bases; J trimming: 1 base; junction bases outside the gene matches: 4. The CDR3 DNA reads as TGTGCCAGCAGCCAAGAGGAGCGGGGGGTGTCCTACGAGCAGTACTTC. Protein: CASSQEERGVSYEQYF.

CDR3 DNA: TGTGCCACCAGTGTGGGGCGCGGGAGGGCTACTAATGAGCAGTTCTTC. It translates to CATSVGRGRATNEQFF. The J gene is TRBJ2-1, the V gene TRBV24-1, with TRBD2 matching 9 bases. Germline-derived CDR1 and CDR2 are KGHDR and SFDVKD. V lost 5 bases to trimming and J lost 7 bases; unmatched junction nucleotides: 11. The length of the CDR3 is 16 residues.